What follows is one T cell receptor (beta chain) and its context. Per the germline V gene, CDR1 is PRHDT and CDR2 is FYEKMQ (reference sequence). This CDR3 contains 13 residues. V was clipped by 1 base and J by 4 bases, with 7 bases between them. The data originate from a study of blood T cell repertoires in COVID-19. Overall study context: Sites in the United States, Italy and Spain provided acute and convalescent COVID-19 samples. From T cells, B-cell-depleted T cells, or PBMCs came the material, which was cDNA or gDNA.

Original handling: Amplification with reference gene primers provided the estimates of nucleated cell counts. Assay used: immunoSEQ multiplex PCR; TCRdb lists only in-frame clones, some missing. Clonal size and the V and J genes are those of that table, whereas D and trimming came from the DNA. The sample lists 150,000 or so clones, roughly 80% occurring once. The rearrangement uses TRBV13 and TRBJ1-1; D possibly corresponds to TRBD1 (5 bases). The receptor was derived from a woman older than 75 with acute or convalescent COVID-19. The sequencing sample was made of peripheral blood. CDR3 coding DNA: TGTGCCAGCAGCTTAGACAGGCCCACTGAAGCTTTCTTT. It translates to CASSLDRPTEAFF.